This entry lists 29 T cell receptor beta chains sequenced from one sample in a study of Ad26.COV2.S vaccination and SARS-CoV-2 variants. Produced via immunoSEQ multiplex PCR; TCRdb's table is partial and in-frame only. The sample shows hundreds of thousands of clones, around 90% of them seen only once. The treatment is: 15 to 20 received Ad26.COV2.S at low or high dose, single or two shots; roughly five received placebo; per-sample allocation not given. Repertoires come from day 63 after the first vaccine or placebo injection. The sequencing here drew on peripheral blood, taken in a trial of Ad26.COV2.S vaccine versus placebo. These receptors all stem from a person between 18 and 65 years old who received the Ad26.COV2.S COVID-19 vaccine or a placebo.

As concerns this clone: Sequence at one end of the junction differs from germline and may be a read error. V and J are TRBV11-2 and TRBJ1-5; 8 positions agree with TRBD1. CDR1 is SGHAT and CDR2 is FQNNGV in the germline V gene. The CDR3 sequence is 14 residues long. CDR3 residues: CASSVDRGGQPQHF. In nucleotides, the CDR3 is TGTGCCAGCAGCGTAGACAGGGGAGGTCAGCCCCAGCATTTT.

This chain uses TRBV27 with TRBJ1-6; perhaps TRBD1 as D (5 bases). The CDR3 loop spans 14 amino acids. The V end was cut by 6 bases, the J end by 10 bases, with 16 bases between. The germline gives CDR1 MNHEY, CDR2 SMNVEV (reference sequence). Here the CDR3 DNA reads TGTGCCAGCAGACCGGGGACTCCAGAATCACCCCTCCACTTT. Translation: CASRPGTPESPLHF.

The chain carries TRBV5-4 and TRBJ1-2; maybe TRBD1 (5 bases). V was trimmed by 4 bases and J by 5 bases, leaving 9 bases between them. CDR3 length: 12 residues. The germline V gene has CDR1 SGHNT and CDR2 YYREEE (reference sequence). The CDR3 reads CASSQRGYGYTF. CDR3 nucleotide sequence: TGTGCCAGCAGCCAGAGGGGTTATGGCTACACCTTC.

This chain uses TRBV19 with TRBJ2-2, with D possibly TRBD2 on 6 matching bases. Trimming cost V 11 bases and J 6 bases, with 16 bases left between them. The CDR3 contains 13 residues. Germline V gene sequence: CDR1 LNHDA, CDR2 SQIVND (reference sequence). The chain's CDR3 is CAGRGAGAGELFF. Written as DNA, the CDR3 is TGTGCCGGTCGGGGAGCGGGCGCCGGGGAGCTGTTTTTT.

The genes are TRBV7-9 and TRBJ2-1, with 8 nucleotides matching TRBD1. From germline, CDR1 is SEHNR and CDR2 FQNEAQ (reference sequence). The length of the CDR3 is 17 residues. V shed 6 bases, J shed 5 bases, and the junction held 15 bases outside the gene matches. CDR3 in DNA: TGTGCCAGCAGGCCTAGGTTGACGCAGGGGGCGGACAATGAGCAGTTCTTC. Residues: CASRPRLTQGADNEQFF.

The chain employs TRBV29-1 and TRBJ1-1; TRBD1 might be the D (5 bases). Per the germline V gene, CDR1 is SQVTM and CDR2 is ANQGSEA. The V end lost 7 bases, the J end lost 0 bases, and 9 bases lay between the germline ends. CDR3 length: 12 residues. The CDR3 DNA reads TGCAGCGGGAACAGGCTGAACACTGAAGCTTTCTTT. It translates to CSGNRLNTEAFF.

This chain uses TRBV12-3 or TRBV12-4 with TRBJ1-1, with no clear D. V was pared by 7 bases and J by 10 bases, with 16 bases between. This CDR3 has 12 amino acids. CDR3 loop: CASTDASGLAFF. The DNA for the CDR3 is TGTGCCAGCACCGATGCGAGCGGTTTAGCTTTCTTT.

The rearrangement joins TRBV30 to TRBJ2-3, with 7 bases matching TRBD1. This CDR3 has 13 amino acids. With 5 bases clipped from V and 2 bases from J, the junction kept 4 bases outside the gene matches. The germline V gene has CDR1 GTSNPN and CDR2 SVGIG (reference sequence). DNA for the CDR3: TGTGCCTGGGGACAGGATTCCACAGATACGCAGTATTTT. Protein sequence: CAWGQDSTDTQYF.

The rearrangement uses TRBV11-2 and TRBJ2-1, with no clear D. V was trimmed by 2 bases and J by 2 bases, leaving 10 bases between them. CDR1 and CDR2 (germline): SGHAT, FQNNGV. CDR3 length: 15 residues. This CDR3 is CASSLSVVAYNEQFF. The CDR3 bases are TGTGCCAGCAGCTTATCCGTAGTAGCCTACAATGAGCAGTTCTTC.

V gene TRBV7-9 combines with J gene TRBJ1-2; TRBD1 aligns across 10 bases. Germline V lookup: CDR1 SEHNR, CDR2 FQNEAQ (reference sequence). V shed 1 base, J shed 0 bases, and the junction held 5 bases outside the gene matches. The CDR3 totals 17 residues. The CDR3 sequence: CASSLGTGGPSNYGYTF. Written as DNA, the CDR3 is TGTGCCAGCAGCTTAGGGACAGGGGGTCCTTCTAACTATGGCTACACCTTC.

CDR3 nucleotide sequence: TGTGCCAGCAGACGACAGTCCTACAATGAGCAGTTCTTC. It yields the protein CASRRQSYNEQFF. The chain links TRBV2 to TRBJ2-1; TRBD1 might be the D (5 bases). V was clipped by 6 bases and J by 1 base, with 7 bases between them. The CDR3 is 13 residues long. CDR1 and CDR2 from the germline V gene are SNHLY and FYNNEI.

The CDR3, as DNA: TGTGCCAGCAGTCTCCCACAGAAGAATTCACCCCTCCACTTT. Encoded protein: CASSLPQKNSPLHF. V usage is TRBV28 and J usage is TRBJ1-6, with D uncertain. CDR1 is MDHEN, CDR2 SYDVKM, per germline. Trimming took off 5 bases at V and 7 bases at J, with 12 bases between the two ends. The CDR3 is made up of 14 amino acids. Variable domain in full (rest from reference TRBV28 and TRBJ1-6): DVKVTQSSRYLVKRTGEKVFLECVQDMDHENMFWYRQDPGLGLRLIYFSYDVKMKEKGDIPEGYSVSREKKERFSLILESASTNQTSMYLCASSLPQKNSPLHFGNGTRLTVT.

This chain links TRBV30 with TRBJ2-6; D is ambiguous. This CDR3 has 12 amino acids. The V and J ends lost 0 bases and 8 bases respectively, with 5 bases between them. Germline V gene lookup returns CDR1 GTSNPN and CDR2 SVGIG (reference sequence). This CDR3 is CAWSVSPNVLTF. The CDR3 coding sequence is TGTGCCTGGAGTGTGTCCCCCAACGTCCTGACTTTC.

This sequence joins TRBV2 and TRBJ2-7; D uncertain. CDR3 length equals 15 residues. With 3 bases removed from V and 1 base from J, the gap between germline ends came to 13 bases. Germline V gene sequence: CDR1 SNHLY, CDR2 FYNNEI. CDR3 region: CASSDGRAGSYEQYF. The CDR3 DNA reads TGTGCCAGCAGTGACGGTAGGGCAGGTTCCTACGAGCAGTACTTC.

The rearrangement links TRBV5-4 to TRBJ2-7; D unresolved. The germline CDR1 and CDR2 sequences are SGHNT and YYREEE (reference sequence). The CDR3 totals 12 residues. Between the trimmed V and J ends, which lost 0 bases and 7 bases, there was a span of 8 bases. DNA of the CDR3: TGTGCCAGCAGCTTGGGGCAGCTAGAGCAGTACTTC. Protein product: CASSLGQLEQYF.

The chain couples TRBV19 to TRBJ2-1, with D possibly matching TRBD1 (6 bases). CDR1 LNHDA and CDR2 SQIVND come from the germline V gene (reference sequence). V was clipped by 7 bases and J by 4 bases, with 8 bases between them. This CDR3 is 12 amino acids long. The CDR3 region has the DNA TGTGCCAGTAATACAGGGTACAATGAGCAGTTCTTC. This sequence encodes CASNTGYNEQFF.

The chain uses TRBV10-2 and TRBJ1-1; no definite D call. CDR3 size: 13 residues. V lost 8 bases to trimming and J lost 5 bases, with 15 bases between them. Germline CDR1 is WSHSY and CDR2 is SAAADI. CDR3: CASLGSTGTEAFF. CDR3 sequence (DNA): TGCGCCAGCCTAGGCTCGACCGGAACTGAAGCTTTCTTT.

The chain employs TRBV7-9 and TRBJ2-1, with D hard to call. The ends were cut back, 4 bases at V and 2 bases at J, with 18 bases in the middle. The CDR3 contains 17 residues. Germline-derived CDR1 and CDR2 are SEHNR and FQNEAQ (reference sequence). The CDR3 sequence is CASSSLVGSYTYNEQFF. The CDR3 coding sequence is TGTGCCAGCAGCTCGTTGGTGGGCTCCTACACCTACAATGAGCAGTTCTTC.

The V and J genes are TRBV6-6 and TRBJ1-2, with D possibly TRBD1 on 6 matching bases. V was shortened by 5 bases and J by 1 base, with 20 bases between the two germline ends. CDR3 length equals 17 residues. Germline V gene lookup returns CDR1 MNHNY and CDR2 SVGAGI (reference sequence). The CDR3 sequence is CASSPTGQGAYNYGYTF. The CDR3 DNA reads TGTGCCAGCAGTCCTACGGGACAAGGGGCTTATAACTATGGCTACACCTTC.

Notes on this clone: The sample has other DNA sequences that encode this CDR3 too. V is TRBV5-1 and J is TRBJ2-5; the match to TRBD1 covers 7 bases. CDR3 length: 15 residues. Losses at the gene ends were 0 bases for V and 2 bases for J; bases not matched to a gene: 4. CDR1 and CDR2 (germline): SGHRS, YFSETQ. The CDR3 is CASSLGSGGQETQYF. The CDR3, as DNA: TGCGCCAGCAGCTTGGGGTCAGGGGGACAAGAGACCCAGTACTTC.

The V call is TRBV15, the J call TRBJ2-1; 12 positions agree with TRBD2. V shed 0 bases and J 6 bases; nucleotides not matched to a gene: 6. The CDR3 extends over 17 amino acids. The germline V gene has CDR1 LNHNV and CDR2 YYDKDF (reference sequence). The CDR3 bases are TGTGCCACCAGCAGAGATAGGACGACTAGCGGGGGCAATGAGCAGTTCTTC. It yields the protein CATSRDRTTSGGNEQFF.

The chain combines TRBV7-3 with TRBJ2-3, with D perhaps given as TRBD1 or TRBD2 (6 bases each). Trimming removed 5 bases from V and 9 bases from J, with 21 bases in between. The CDR3 is 15 residues long. Germline CDR1 reads SGHTA; CDR2 reads FQGTGA. The CDR3 nucleotides are TGTGCCAGCAGCCCGACCGGGGGCACTCGGGGGACGCAGTATTTT. Translating it yields CASSPTGGTRGTQYF.

The chain employs TRBV7-2 and TRBJ2-7, with no clear D. The V end lost 1 base, the J end lost 1 base, and 11 bases lay between the germline ends. The germline V gene encodes CDR1 SGHTA and CDR2 FQGNSA. The CDR3 is 15 amino acids. CDR3 sequence: CASSLGSPKSYEQYF. CDR3 DNA: TGTGCCAGCAGCTTAGGGAGCCCGAAGTCCTACGAGCAGTACTTC.

The genes are TRBV3-1 (or the pseudogene TRBV3-2) and TRBJ2-7; TRBD2 matches at 10 bases. This CDR3 is 15 amino acids long. V dropped 0 bases and J dropped 5; count of bases not matched to a gene: 4. Per germline, CDR1 LGHDT and CDR2 YNNKEL (reference sequence). DNA of the CDR3: TGTGCCAGCAGCCAAGAGGCAGCGGGGGGGCACGAGCAGTACTTC. This sequence encodes CASSQEAAGGHEQYF.

The V gene is TRBV7-9, the J gene TRBJ2-7, with 10 bases that match TRBD1. The junction had 8 bases not matched to a gene; V was cut back by 6 bases and J by 6 bases. This CDR3 is 14 amino acids long. Germline CDR1 SEHNR, CDR2 FQNEAQ (reference sequence). CDR3 DNA sequence: TGTGCCAGCAGGCAGGGACAGGGGCTCCCCGAGCAGTACTTC. Translating gives CASRQGQGLPEQYF.

This clone was recorded a few times. V and J are TRBV6-1 and TRBJ1-1; D call uncertain. V shed 3 bases and J shed 1 base, with 9 bases lying between them. This CDR3 has 14 residues. The germline CDR1 and CDR2 sequences are MNHNS and SASEGT. CDR3 in DNA: TGTGCCAGCAGTGAGGGGTTTACGAACACTGAAGCTTTCTTT. Translated: CASSEGFTNTEAFF.

The chain has TRBV9 and TRBJ2-5, with D tentatively TRBD1 (6 bases). The germline CDR1 and CDR2 sequences are SGDLS and YYNGEE. V gave up 4 bases and J gave up 5 bases, with 15 bases separating them. The CDR3 runs 14 residues. CDR3 region: CASSYTTGQETQYF. The CDR3 bases are TGTGCCAGCAGCTATACGACAGGTCAGGAGACCCAGTACTTC.

V usage is TRBV15 and J usage is TRBJ1-5; D call uncertain. Germline CDR1 LNHNV, CDR2 YYDKDF (reference sequence). The CDR3 is made up of 18 amino acids. V gave up 0 bases and J gave up 2 bases, with 17 bases separating them. DNA of the CDR3: TGTGCCACCAGCAGAGATAGTGGGAACTCCCTGGGCAATCAGCCCCAGCATTTT. Its protein is CATSRDSGNSLGNQPQHF.

This chain uses TRBV6-5 with TRBJ2-7; D might be TRBD2 (5 bases). V lost 4 bases and J lost 3, with 16 bases in between. From germline, CDR1 is MNHEY and CDR2 SVGAGI. This CDR3 region has 15 residues. CDR3 sequence (DNA): TGTGCCAGCAGTTCCAAGATTTCCGGGGTCTACGAGCAGTACTTC. It translates to CASSSKISGVYEQYF.